This T cell receptor (beta chain) appears in the sequencing data of a study of PD-1 blockade in classical Hodgkin lymphoma. The time point denotes: cycle 4 day 1 (C4D1), after 6 weeks of nivolumab. Relapse after autologous stem cell transplantation occurred in every patient, and brentuximab vedotin exposure varied. As concerns this clone: Antigen: not known. One junction end disagrees with the germline gene, perhaps due to a read error.

Regarding the study as a whole: The baseline diversity of complete responders showed similarity to that of newly diagnosed patients. Relapsed/refractory patients reportedly had lower baseline diversity than newly diagnosed patients. When nivolumab was started under 1 year after ASCT, patients were excluded. By C4D1, diversity of CD4+ TCRs had risen significantly, whereas that of CD8+ TCRs had not.

This CDR3 has 15 amino acids. CDR1 and CDR2 from the germline V gene are SSHAT and FNYEAQ (reference sequence). Sequencing used immunoSEQ multiplex PCR; TCRdb keeps in-frame clones, though not all of them. The data contain about 20,000 clones, approximately 73% of them singletons. The clonotype comes from a human donor with classical Hodgkin lymphoma. V usage is TRBV7-7 and J usage is TRBJ1-4; 9 bases fit TRBD1. Sequences were derived from peripheral blood mononuclear cells (PBMCs), sampled before the fourth cycle of nivolumab. The CDR3 nucleotides read TGTGCTAGCAGCTTAGGGACAGGGAATAATGAAAAACTGTTTTTT. Protein product: CASSLGTGNNEKLFF.